This TCR beta chain was captured by sequencing in a study of blood T cells in healthy people across ages. From germline, CDR1 is MNHEY and CDR2 SVGAGI. This CDR3 region has 14 residues. V lost 6 bases and J 9 bases, leaving 20 bases between the germline ends. Findings and caveats of the study: Whereas aged donors had fewer naive CD4+ cells, long-lived donors had more of them and higher diversity.

This clonotype occurred a few times. The antigen remains undetermined. Alongside a J-beta primer mix, a sample-barcoded 5' primer served in a second PCR lasting about 7 to 11 cycles. Every molecule of cDNA carried a tag from a template-switch adaptor with 12 random nucleotides. MiXCR was run by TCRdb on the 5' RACE reads, yielding one entry per CDR3 protein. The table shows fewer than 950,000 distinct CDR3 sequences, with roughly 40% occurring only once. The rearrangement links TRBV6-5 to TRBJ1-1; D is ambiguous. The sequenced sample was blood. The receptor was isolated from a man aged 18-30 years in good health. CDR3 protein: CASRRLPPQAQAFF. Here the CDR3 DNA reads TGTGCCAGCAGACGCCTACCGCCCCAGGCACAAGCTTTCTTT.